Detailed here is one TCR beta chain. Its target is unknown. The repertoire was sequenced with immunoSEQ multiplex PCR; TCRdb's copy has only in-frame clones and lacks some. The sample consists of tens of thousands of clones, around nine tenths of them appearing once. The sample originates from a study of graft-versus-host responses after intestinal transplantation. Background on the study: Recipients underwent multivisceral, liver-intestinal, or isolated intestinal transplants. Tacrolimus plus steroids were given to all recipients for roughly three years, preceded by anti-thymocyte globulin induction. Study results and limitations: Peak circulating GvH clone levels tracked with early post-transplant HvG declines.

The trim removed 2 bases at V and 4 bases at J, leaving 7 bases unmatched. Germline values: CDR1 SGHTA, CDR2 FQGNSA. This CDR3 is 15 amino acids long. The source of this sequence is a human donor who received an intestinal transplant. This material consisted of unstimulated CD8+ T cells sorted from spleen or lymph node cells, taken before intestinal transplant. V and J are TRBV7-2 and TRBJ1-2; 7 bases are shared with TRBD1. The CDR3, as DNA: TGTGCCAGCAGCTTATCACCGGGACAGATCTATGGCTACACCTTC. It is translated as CASSLSPGQIYGYTF.